The present T cell receptor (beta chain) was sequenced within a study of blood T cells in healthy people across ages. Study outcomes and limitations: There was a strong correlation between TCR beta diversity and naive T cell percentage.

This clonotype was counted between two and nine times. Its antigen remains unidentified. The CDR3 consists of 15 residues. The ends lost 3 bases at V and 3 bases at J; junction bases unmatched: 7. The V gene's germline CDR1 is SGHRS and CDR2 YFSETQ. Through a sample-barcoded 5' primer and a J-beta primer mix, a second PCR was run for roughly 6 to 11 cycles. MiXCR was run by TCRdb on the 5' RACE reads, yielding one entry per CDR3 protein. The data show more than 550,000 distinct CDR3 sequences, 22% seen once. They isolated at least 7 million PBMCs from each sample. The sequence derives from a man in his 70s in good health. The sample taken for sequencing was blood. The chain joins TRBV5-1 to TRBJ1-1, with 8 bases fitting TRBD1. The CDR3 coding sequence is TGCGCCAGCAGCTCGACAGGGGCCGGTGACACTGAAGCTTTCTTT. This codes for CASSSTGAGDTEAFF.